This TCR beta chain comes out of a study of CD4+ T cells in melanoma (dated by TCRdb to about 2022). Notes on the research overall: The study examined neoantigen-specific CD4+ T cells in human melanoma.

Measured from the cysteine to the phenylalanine, the CDR3 is 13 residues long. The retained sequence is limited to the CDR3, 39 bases, with the frame set at the first base. From a lookup of the germline V gene, CDR1 and CDR2 are SNHLY and FYNNEI. V is cut by 5 bases and J by 6 bases, and the space between the germline ends is 12 bases. Study-wide conclusions, independent of this receptor: Neoantigen-specific CD4+ T cells were reported to be correlated with the function of CD8+ T cells, macrophages and B cells. Neoantigen-specific CD4+ T cells in melanoma were reported to have a range of differentiation states.

Of note for this clone: The antigen this receptor binds is unknown. Base qualities were left out, and no much larger clone turns up one base away.

Patients with melanoma were used as donors. The library relied on the immunoSEQ multiplex PCR assay. Sourced from immuneACCESS, this table was stored by TCRdb with only in-frame sequences that have V and J called. A share of the clones is absent; for the studies checked, an unresolved V gene accounts for under half, and the remainder has no known explanation. Here the sample has approximately 20,000 clones; approximately 80% occur a single time. The leading ten clones occupy approximately 4% of the sample. The sequenced sample was cells from a culture (not recorded whether cultured in vitro). This clonotype originated in a human donor with melanoma. The chain links TRBV2 with TRBJ2-3; the D gene cannot be resolved reliably. The nucleotides read TGTGCCAGCAGTTTCCACCTGCGGGATACGCAGTATTTT. Translated, it gives CASSFHLRDTQYF. Here the CDR3 is joined to the reference TRBV2 and TRBJ2-3 genes, and the full variable domain is: EPEVTQTPSHQVTQMGQEVILRCVPISNHLYFYWYRQILGQKVEFLVSFYNNEISEKSEIFDDQFSVERPDGSNFTLKIRSTKLEDSAMYFCASSFHLRDTQYFGPGTRLTVL.